The 23 T cell receptor beta chains below come from one sample, sequenced in a study of breast tumors, draining lymph nodes, adjacent tissues. One entry per CDR3 protein, called by TCRdb with MiXCR from the multiplex PCR reads. This sample has about 150,000 distinct CDR3 sequences, with approximately 32% found just once. The lymph nodes were axillary draining lymph nodes from breast cancer patients. Sequences were obtained from axillary lymph node tissue. These receptors all stem from a female donor with breast cancer. Some clones in this sample may be carry-over from other donors' samples.

In regard to this clonotype: One end of the junction does not line up with germline, which may come from a read error. The chain joins TRBV7-9 to TRBJ2-4; 11 bases map to TRBD1. This CDR3 comprises 15 residues. Germline V gives CDR1 SEHNR, CDR2 FQNEAQ (reference sequence). CDR3 nucleotides: TGTGCCAGCAGCTCACCCGGGACAGGGGGGGACATTCAGCGCTTC. It codes for CASSSPGTGGDIQRF. Drawing the rest from reference TRBV7-9 and TRBJ2-4, the complete variable domain is DTGVSQNPRHKITKRGQNVTFRCDPISEHNRLYWYRQTLGQGPEFLTYFQNEAQLEKSRLLSDRFSAERPKGSFSTLEIQRTEQGDSAMYLCASSSPGTGGDIQRFGAGTRLSVL.

This clonotype appeared many times. This sequence joins TRBV2 and TRBJ1-2; TRBD1 matches at 7 bases. Germline CDR1 reads SNHLY; CDR2 reads FYNNEI. The CDR3 extends over 14 amino acids. V was clipped by 5 bases and J by 4 bases; unmatched bases: 7. CDR3 sequence (DNA): TGTGCCAGCAGTCCTCAGGGGGGCGCCTATGGCTACACCTTC. Its protein product is CASSPQGGAYGYTF.

V usage is TRBV29-1 and J usage is TRBJ2-3; TRBD1 agrees at 7 bases. Germline CDR1 and CDR2: SQVTM and ANQGSEA. V shed 2 bases and J 3 bases; nucleotides not matched to a gene: 8. This CDR3 contains 15 residues. Written as DNA, the CDR3 is TGCAGCGTTGAAAGGGGAGTCAGGGGGACAGATACGCAGTATTTT. Translation gives CSVERGVRGTDTQYF.

This clonotype was seen at least ten times. This chain connects TRBV14 to TRBJ1-2, with D possibly matching TRBD1 (5 bases). V lost 1 base, J lost 4 bases, and 13 bases lay in between. Looked up from germline, CDR1 is SGHDN and CDR2 is FVKESK. The CDR3 has 15 residues. The CDR3 protein is CASSQAGGGSYGYTF. The CDR3 nucleotides read TGTGCCAGCAGCCAAGCTGGCGGGGGATCCTATGGCTACACCTTC.

This sequence joins TRBV7-9 and TRBJ2-3; no reliable D call. The J call may be wrong; the DNA end is better matched by TRBJ1-5. Germline lookup yields CDR1 SEHNR and CDR2 FQNEAQ (reference sequence). CDR3 length equals 14 residues. The CDR3 DNA sequence: TGTGCCAGCAGCGTAACTACCAGCACACAGACCCAGCATTTT. The encoded protein is CASSVTTSTQTQHF.

This chain links TRBV20-1 with TRBJ2-5; 8 bases line up with TRBD1. Trimming took 3 bases from V and 5 from J; bases not matched to a gene: 11. In germline, CDR1 is DFQATT, CDR2 SNEGSKA (reference sequence). The CDR3 sequence is 15 residues long. CDR3 coding DNA: TGCAGTGCTAGCCGACAGGGGTATTACAATGAGACCCAGTACTTC. It encodes CSASRQGYYNETQYF.

This rearrangement joins TRBV5-1 to TRBJ1-1; tentatively, D is TRBD1 (5 bases). This CDR3 has 15 residues. Trimming removed 0 bases at V and 3 bases at J, with 12 bases between. Germline V gives CDR1 SGHRS, CDR2 YFSETQ. The CDR3 sequence is CASSLAPGLDTEAFF. In nucleotides, the CDR3 is TGCGCCAGCAGCTTGGCTCCAGGGTTGGACACTGAAGCTTTCTTT.

This clonotype was observed at least ten times. V gene TRBV19 combines with J gene TRBJ2-2; unclear D gene. This CDR3 spans 14 amino acids. Looked up from germline, CDR1 is LNHDA and CDR2 is SQIVND (reference sequence). Trimming took 7 bases from V and 6 from J, leaving 15 bases between them. The chain's CDR3 is CASTRDGFAGELFF. The DNA of the CDR3 is TGTGCCAGTACCAGAGACGGGTTCGCCGGGGAGCTGTTTTTT. The full variable domain, with the rest looked up from reference TRBV19 and TRBJ2-2, is DGGITQSPKYLFRKEGQNVTLSCEQNLNHDAMYWYRQDPGQGLRLIYYSQIVNDFQKGDIAEGYSVSREKKESFPLTVTSAQKNPTAFYLCASTRDGFAGELFFGEGSRLTVL.

With respect to this clonotype: A read error may explain this, as a much larger clone is one base away. V gene TRBV2 combines with J gene TRBJ2-2; possible D gene TRBD1, 6 bases. This CDR3 comprises 18 residues. Germline CDR1 and CDR2: SNHLY and FYNNEI. This CDR3 is CASSERLDSPPTAGELLF. CDR3 coding DNA: TGTGCCAGCAGTGAAAGGTTGGACAGCCCCCCAACTGCCGGGGAGCTGCTTTTT.

At least ten counts were recorded for this clonotype. CDR3 residues: CASSSGRYEQYV. CDR3 nucleotide sequence: TGTGCCAGCAGTTCCGGGAGATACGAGCAGTACGTC. V and J are TRBV6-6 and TRBJ2-7, with D possibly matching TRBD2 (6 bases). There are 12 residues in the CDR3. Germline values: CDR1 MNHNY, CDR2 SVGAGI (reference sequence). V lost 4 bases to trimming and J lost 4 bases, with 8 bases between them.

This chain uses TRBV5-6 with TRBJ2-5; D gene uncertain. V was cut by 10 bases and J by 4 bases, with 5 bases left in between. This CDR3 is 9 amino acids long. CDR1 and CDR2 from the germline V gene are SGHDT and YYEEEE. The CDR3: CAHTETQYF. The CDR3, as DNA: TGTGCCCATACAGAGACCCAGTACTTC.

This clonotype was counted ten times or more. This sequence joins TRBV29-1 and TRBJ2-2; 9 bases agree with TRBD1. V gave up 7 bases and J gave up 3 bases; unmatched junction bases: 6. CDR1 is SQVTM and CDR2 is ANQGSEA in the germline V gene. This CDR3 contains 14 residues. CDR3 protein: CSAPGQGDTGELFF. CDR3 nucleotide sequence: TGCAGCGCTCCGGGACAGGGCGACACCGGGGAGCTGTTTTTT.

This clonotype was picked up many times. This chain links TRBV9 with TRBJ1-4; D perhaps matches TRBD1 (5 bases). The CDR3 totals 15 residues. V lost 3 bases and J lost 4, with 13 bases in between. CDR1 and CDR2 (germline): SGDLS, YYNGEE. The CDR3 reads CASSAQGLGNEKLFF. The CDR3 region has the DNA TGTGCCAGCAGCGCCCAGGGTCTGGGTAATGAAAAACTGTTTTTT. The full variable domain, with the rest looked up from reference TRBV9 and TRBJ1-4, is DSGVTQTPKHLITATGQRVTLRCSPRSGDLSVYWYQQSLDQGLQFLIQYYNGEERAKGNILERFSAQQFPDLHSELNLSSLELGDSALYFCASSAQGLGNEKLFFGSGTQLSVL.

The CDR3 nucleotides are TGTGCCAGCACCTTAGGTAGAAACAGTGTATATGCTTTCTTT. As protein: CASTLGRNSVYAFF. V usage is TRBV5-8 and J usage is TRBJ1-1, with D unresolved. Trimming took off 6 bases at V and 11 bases at J, with 23 bases between the two ends. The length of the CDR3 is 14 residues. Germline CDR1 reads SGHTS; CDR2 reads YDEGEE.

The gene calls are TRBV10-3 and TRBJ2-5; D perhaps matches TRBD2 (6 bases). CDR1 and CDR2 from the germline V gene are ENHRY and SYGVKD. With 9 bases removed from V and 1 base from J, the gap between germline ends came to 9 bases. The CDR3 is 12 amino acids. Written as DNA, the CDR3 is TGTGCCATGGGCGGGATCCAAGAGACCCAGTACTTC. This translates into CAMGGIQETQYF.

This clonotype was seen repeatedly, ten times or more. This chain connects TRBV19 to TRBJ1-5, with 9 bases fitting TRBD1. The germline V gene encodes CDR1 LNHDA and CDR2 SQIVND (reference sequence). V dropped 3 bases and J dropped 10; count of bases not matched to a gene: 16. This CDR3 has 17 residues. The CDR3 DNA sequence: TGTGCCAGTAGTATCCCCTTTACAGGGGGCTCTGGGTATCCCCAGCATTTT. It codes for CASSIPFTGGSGYPQHF.

This clonotype was detected a few times. A much larger clonotype is one base distant, so this may be a read error. No conserved phenylalanine or tryptophan ends this CDR3, so it is likely a read error. The chain uses TRBV19 and TRBJ1-2, with TRBD1 matching over 7 bases. Trimming cost V 7 bases and J 8 bases; bases outside gene matches: 19. Germline assignment: CDR1 LNHDA and CDR2 SQIVND (reference sequence). CDR3 size: 16 residues. As DNA, the CDR3 is TGTGCCAGTAACTCCTACGGGCAGGGGGGCGTCAGGGGCTACACCTCC. Amino acid sequence: CASNSYGQGGVRGYTS.

This clonotype was observed at least ten times. The chain combines TRBV5-1 with TRBJ2-2; 7 nucleotides match TRBD1. The CDR3 runs to 15 residues. Germline-derived CDR1 and CDR2 are SGHRS and YFSETQ. V shed 0 bases, J shed 4 bases, and the junction held 3 bases outside the gene matches. The CDR3, as DNA: TGCGCCAGCAGCTTGGAGGACAGGCCCACCGGGGAGCTGTTTTTT. Translating gives CASSLEDRPTGELFF.

In this sample, this clonotype turned up many times. The chain combines TRBV5-1 with TRBJ2-5, with D uncertain. This CDR3 spans 14 amino acids. Trimming pared 0 bases from V and 1 base from J, leaving 7 bases between. CDR1 is SGHRS and CDR2 is YFSETQ in the germline V gene. The CDR3 spells CASSLAVGQETQYF. CDR3 sequence (DNA): TGCGCCAGCAGCTTGGCGGTAGGCCAAGAGACCCAGTACTTC.

CDR3 in DNA: TGTGCCAGTACCCACGGAGGGTTATGGAATCAGCCCCAGCATTTT. Its protein product is CASTHGGLWNQPQHF. The chain employs TRBV19 and TRBJ1-5; D is uncertain. CDR3 length: 15 amino acids. Germline V gene data show CDR1 as LNHDA and CDR2 as SQIVND (reference sequence). The ends were cut back, 7 bases at V and 4 bases at J, with 17 bases in the middle.

Comment on this clonotype: A single base separates this from a much larger clone, so it may be a read error. V gene TRBV7-3 combines with J gene TRBJ2-1; D not resolved. The CDR3 is 12 residues long. From germline, CDR1 is SGHTA and CDR2 FQGTGA. Trimming took off 8 bases at V and 12 bases at J, with 17 bases between the two ends. CDR3: CASSPQRNPQFF. The CDR3 DNA follows: TGTGCCAGCTCACCACAACGCAACCCGCAGTTCTTC.

As concerns this clonotype: Possible read error: a much larger clone is one base away. V is TRBV20-1 and J is TRBJ2-5; D is unresolved. Germline CDR1 reads DFQATT; CDR2 reads SNEGSKA (reference sequence). The CDR3 is 12 residues long. The CDR3 coding sequence is TGCAGTGCGAGAACCCTTCAAGAGACCCCGTACTTC. This sequence encodes CSARTLQETPYF.

This clonotype was seen a few times. V usage is TRBV9 and J usage is TRBJ1-1; 7 nucleotides align to TRBD1. This CDR3 spans 13 amino acids. From germline, CDR1 is SGDLS and CDR2 YYNGEE. The J segment lost 11 bases and the V segment lost 3 bases, leaving 10 bases of the junction unmatched. DNA of the CDR3: TGTGCCAGCAGCGATCGACAGGGAGGCTTGGCTTTCTTT. It translates to CASSDRQGGLAFF.